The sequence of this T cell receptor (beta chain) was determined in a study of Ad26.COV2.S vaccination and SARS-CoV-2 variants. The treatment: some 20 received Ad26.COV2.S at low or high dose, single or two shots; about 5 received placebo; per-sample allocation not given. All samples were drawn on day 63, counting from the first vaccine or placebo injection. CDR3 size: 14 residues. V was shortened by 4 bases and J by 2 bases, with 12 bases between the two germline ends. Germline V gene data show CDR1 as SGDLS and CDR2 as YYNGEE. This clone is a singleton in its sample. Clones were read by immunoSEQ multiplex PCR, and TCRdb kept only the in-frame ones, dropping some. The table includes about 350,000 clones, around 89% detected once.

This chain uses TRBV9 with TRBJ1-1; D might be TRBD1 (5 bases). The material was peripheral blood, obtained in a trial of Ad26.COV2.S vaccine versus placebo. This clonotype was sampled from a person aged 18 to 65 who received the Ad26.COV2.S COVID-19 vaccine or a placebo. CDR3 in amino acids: CASSQNTGNTEAFF. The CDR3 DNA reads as TGTGCCAGCAGCCAGAATACAGGAAACACTGAAGCTTTCTTT. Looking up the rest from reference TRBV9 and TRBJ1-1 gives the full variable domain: DSGVTQTPKHLITATGQRVTLRCSPRSGDLSVYWYQQSLDQGLQFLIQYYNGEERAKGNILERFSAQQFPDLHSELNLSSLELGDSALYFCASSQNTGNTEAFFGQGTRLTVV.